The 4 T cell receptor beta chains below were found in one sample sequenced in a study of vaccination effects on CD4 cells after COVID-19. The protocol was immunoSEQ multiplex PCR, while the TCRdb copy is restricted to in-frame clones and leaves out a portion. The data contain about 73,000 clones, around 76% of them seen just once; the ten biggest clones take up under 12%. Viral peptide pools were used in the ViraFEST assay to expand antigen-specific CD4+ T cells, and sequencing came afterward. Culture proceeded for roughly ten days, and CD4+ T cells were then isolated. Vaccinated participants had no history of SARS-CoV-2 infection and tested negative for nucleocapsid antibodies. These TCRs are of unknown antigen specificity. This specimen was CD4+ T cells from PBMCs cultured with SARS-CoV-2 spike peptides, taken before COVID-19 vaccination. All receptors derive from a human donor who received a COVID-19 vaccine.

V usage is TRBV7-2 and J usage is TRBJ2-1, with D hard to call. The CDR3 contains 15 residues. Trimming took 5 bases from V and 1 from J, leaving 12 bases between them. CDR1 is SGHTA and CDR2 is FQGNSA in the germline V gene. The CDR3 DNA sequence: TGTGCCAGCAGCACCACGATGGGATCCTACAATGAGCAGTTCTTC. This translates into CASSTTMGSYNEQFF.

J is TRBJ2-2 and V is TRBV14; D ambiguous. Trimming cost V 6 bases and J 0 bases, with 14 bases left between them. Germline CDR1 SGHDN, CDR2 FVKESK. The CDR3 consists of 16 residues. The CDR3 bases are TGTGCCAGCAGTGATAGCCTAACCGCGAACACCGGGGAGCTGTTTTTT. This codes for CASSDSLTANTGELFF.

This clone showed up just a few times. V gene TRBV5-1 combines with J gene TRBJ1-1; no reliable D call. The germline CDR1 and CDR2 sequences are SGHRS and YFSETQ. V lost 2 bases and J 1 base, leaving 6 bases between the germline ends. The CDR3 length is 13 residues. The CDR3 DNA reads as TGCGCCAGCAGCTTTATCGAGAACACTGAAGCTTTCTTT. This sequence encodes CASSFIENTEAFF.

The V gene is TRBV23-1, the J gene TRBJ1-1; 12 bases are a match to TRBD1. TRBV23-1 falls under the ORF class, with uncertain function. V dropped 6 bases and J dropped 4; count of bases not matched to a gene: 12. The CDR3 has 17 amino acids. CDR3 DNA sequence: TGCGCCAGCAGCCCTTTGGGACAGGGGGCATATTGCACTGAAGCTTTCTTT. Its protein is CASSPLGQGAYCTEAFF.